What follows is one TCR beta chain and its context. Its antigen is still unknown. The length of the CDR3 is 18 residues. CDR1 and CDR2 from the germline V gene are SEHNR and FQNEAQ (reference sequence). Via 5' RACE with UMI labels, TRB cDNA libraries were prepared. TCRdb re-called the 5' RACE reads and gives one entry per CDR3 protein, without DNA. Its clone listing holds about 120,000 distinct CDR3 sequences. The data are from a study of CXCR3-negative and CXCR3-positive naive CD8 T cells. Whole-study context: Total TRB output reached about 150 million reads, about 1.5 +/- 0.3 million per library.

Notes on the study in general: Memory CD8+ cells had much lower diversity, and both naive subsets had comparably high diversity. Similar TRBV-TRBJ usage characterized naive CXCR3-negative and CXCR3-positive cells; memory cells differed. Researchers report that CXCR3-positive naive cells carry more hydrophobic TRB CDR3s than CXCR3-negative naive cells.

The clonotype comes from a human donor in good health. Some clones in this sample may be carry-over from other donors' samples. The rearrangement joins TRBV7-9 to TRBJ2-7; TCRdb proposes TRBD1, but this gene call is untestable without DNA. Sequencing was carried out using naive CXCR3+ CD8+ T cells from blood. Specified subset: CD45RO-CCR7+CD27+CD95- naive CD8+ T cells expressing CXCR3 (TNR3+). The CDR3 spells CASTVKSVGAGQPYEQYF.